The clone carrying this T cell receptor (beta chain) was observed many times. Amplified TCR beta CDR3 regions came from RNA transcripts. With the HTBI primer set, the TCR CDR3 went through a first round of RT-PCR. Each CDR3 protein gets one entry after TCRdb re-called the multiplex PCR reads with MiXCR. The profile shows about 760,000 distinct CDR3 sequences, around 40% of them singletons. This specimen comes from a study of T cells in Graves' hyperthyroidism and ophthalmopathy. Study information: Staff took peripheral blood when the initial diagnosis was made, before any treatment began.

Patients aged 18 to 65 had newly diagnosed hyperthyroidism of under 2 months' duration. In making diagnoses, clinical symptoms, serum thyroxine and TRAb, thyroid ultrasound and orbital computed tomography were all used. V shed 2 bases and J shed 5 bases, with 18 bases lying between them. CDR1 is MGHDK, CDR2 SYGVNS, per germline. CDR3 length: 16 amino acids. Sequenced sample: blood. The V gene is TRBV25-1, the J gene TRBJ1-1; no reliable D call. The TCR comes from a woman aged 40-49 years with Graves' hyperthyroidism. Here the CDR3 DNA reads TGTGCCAGCAGTGAACCCAATGTAAGGGCTGAAACTGAAGCTTTCTTT. As protein: CASSEPNVRAETEAFF. The full variable domain, in which reference TRBV25-1 and TRBJ1-1 provide the parts outside the CDR3, is EADIYQTPRYLVIGTGKKITLECSQTMGHDKMYWYQQDPGMELHLIHYSYGVNSTEKGDLSSESTVSRIRTEHFPLTLESARPSHTSQYLCASSEPNVRAETEAFFGQGTRLTVV.